This entry lists 25 T cell receptor beta chains sequenced from one sample in a study of T cell responses to AZD1222 COVID-19 vaccine (dated by TCRdb to the early 2020s). Library method: the immunoSEQ multiplex PCR assay. In its TCRdb copy, this immuneACCESS table keeps in-frame sequences only and misses some clones. Where compared with another copy, unresolved V genes explain less than half of these, and the others have no known cause. For this sample the table gives fewer than 150,000 clones, of which roughly 90% were detected only once. The ten top clones hold roughly a tenth of the sample. Sample time point, as interpreted from the label and publication: baseline before first vaccination. The material sequenced was peripheral blood, taken on day 0 of AZD1222 vaccination. The receptors originated from an adult in good health.

The rearrangement uses TRBV28 and TRBJ1-2; D is undetermined. Trimming pared 2 bases from V and 6 bases from J, leaving 19 bases between. This CDR3 is 16 amino acids long. Germline CDR1 is MDHEN and CDR2 is SYDVKM. CDR3 DNA: TGTGCCAGCAGTTTACCCCAGGCTGGACTTTTTGATGGCTACACCTTC. It translates to CASSLPQAGLFDGYTF.

The CDR3: CAWIGQGPYGYTF. The CDR3 coding sequence is TGTGCCTGGATCGGACAGGGACCCTATGGCTACACCTTC. The rearrangement joins TRBV30 to TRBJ1-2; 8 bases are a match to TRBD1. The V gene end was trimmed by 4 bases and the J gene end by 4 bases; junction bases not matched to a gene: 5. CDR3 length: 13 amino acids. Germline V CDR1 and CDR2: GTSNPN, SVGIG (reference sequence). Variable domain in full (rest from reference TRBV30 and TRBJ1-2): SQTIHQWPATLVQPVGSPLSLECTVEGTSNPNLYWYRQAAGRGLQLLFYSVGIGQISSEVPQNLSASRPQDRQFILSSKKLLLSDSGFYLCAWIGQGPYGYTFGSGTRLTVV.

The chain has TRBV7-3 and TRBJ2-3; 7 bases fit TRBD2. Germline trimming cut 2 bases from V and 0 bases from J; bases unmatched to any gene: 2. The germline V gene encodes CDR1 SGHTA and CDR2 FQGTGA. CDR3 size: 15 residues. The CDR3 is CASSLRGGSTDTQYF. The CDR3 nucleotides read TGTGCCAGCAGCTTACGCGGGGGTAGCACAGATACGCAGTATTTT.

The genes are TRBV24-1 and TRBJ1-5, with D tentatively TRBD1 (5 bases). The CDR3 spans 17 residues. V dropped 4 bases and J dropped 9 bases, with 24 bases sitting between them. The germline gives CDR1 KGHDR, CDR2 SFDVKD. The CDR3 is CATSDSKTVTTHWPQHF. The DNA for the CDR3 is TGTGCCACCAGTGACTCCAAGACAGTAACAACGCATTGGCCCCAGCATTTT.

The chain uses TRBV28 and TRBJ2-7, with 9 bases matching TRBD1. Germline CDR1 reads MDHEN; CDR2 reads SYDVKM. The V gene end was trimmed by 6 bases and the J gene end by 2 bases; junction bases not matched to a gene: 8. This CDR3 has 15 amino acids. DNA for the CDR3: TGTGCCAGCAGCACCTGGACAGGGGACACCTACGAGCAGTACTTC. It codes for CASSTWTGDTYEQYF.

This chain links TRBV10-1 with TRBJ2-1; 9 bases align to TRBD1. CDR1 is WNHNN, CDR2 SYGVQD, per germline (reference sequence). Trimming removed 4 bases from V and 0 bases from J; junction bases left unmatched: 4. The CDR3 has 16 amino acids. CDR3: CASSGGTGSSYNEQFF. DNA of the CDR3: TGCGCCAGCAGTGGGGGGACAGGGAGCTCCTACAATGAGCAGTTCTTC.

This sequence joins TRBV7-2 and TRBJ2-7; 10 nucleotides agree with TRBD1. V dropped 5 bases and J dropped 3; count of bases not matched to a gene: 7. Germline assignment: CDR1 SGHTA and CDR2 FQGNSA. The CDR3 consists of 15 residues. The CDR3: CASSPGQGRGYEQYF. For the CDR3, the DNA is TGTGCCAGCAGCCCGGGACAGGGGAGAGGCTACGAGCAGTACTTC. The variable domain in full, completed from reference TRBV7-2 and TRBJ2-7, reads GAGVSQSPSNKVTEKGKDVELRCDPISGHTALYWYRQSLGQGLEFLIYFQGNSAPDKSGLPSDRFSAERTGGSVSTLTIQRTQQEDSAVYLCASSPGQGRGYEQYFGPGTRLTVT.

This clone was observed once. V is TRBV5-6 and J is TRBJ2-1; TRBD2 agrees at 16 bases. The CDR3 loop spans 18 amino acids. CDR1 and CDR2 from the germline V gene are SGHDT and YYEEEE. Unmatched junction bases numbered 3, after V lost 2 bases and J lost 1 base. The CDR3 sequence is CASSFLGLAGGSYNEQFF. The CDR3 nucleotides are TGTGCCAGCAGCTTTTTGGGACTAGCGGGAGGGTCCTACAATGAGCAGTTCTTC.

The gene calls are TRBV7-3 and TRBJ2-1; D is tentatively TRBD1 or TRBD2 (5 bases each). This CDR3 contains 17 residues. Germline V gives CDR1 SGHTA, CDR2 FQGTGA. V was trimmed by 5 bases and J by 8 bases, leaving 25 bases between them. The CDR3 DNA reads TGTGCCAGCAGCCCGAAGGGTCGGTGGGCCGGGGACGATGAGCAGTTCTTC. Protein product: CASSPKGRWAGDDEQFF.

This clone was recorded once. The V and J genes are TRBV5-1 and TRBJ2-1, with D possibly being TRBD2 (5 bases). Trimming cost V 2 bases and J 6 bases, with 12 bases left between them. Germline CDR1 is SGHRS and CDR2 is YFSETQ. There are 14 residues in the CDR3. The CDR3 protein is CASSLGSTSNEQFF. Written as DNA, the CDR3 is TGCGCCAGCAGCTTAGGCTCAACTAGCAATGAGCAGTTCTTC.

V and J are TRBV6-5 and TRBJ2-7, with 9 bases identical to TRBD2. CDR1 and CDR2 from the germline V gene are MNHEY and SVGAGI. This CDR3 contains 16 residues. V shed 2 bases and J 0 bases; nucleotides not matched to a gene: 5. CDR3 sequence reads: CASSYATSGYSYEQYF. The CDR3 bases are TGTGCCAGCAGTTACGCGACTAGCGGCTACTCCTACGAGCAGTACTTC.

This chain joins TRBV7-8 and TRBJ2-7, with 8 bases lining up with TRBD1. The trim removed 0 bases at V and 2 bases at J, leaving 9 bases unmatched. Germline V CDR1 and CDR2: SGHVS, FQNEAQ. This CDR3 is 17 amino acids long. The CDR3 DNA is TGTGCCAGCAGCTTAGCGCCCCACAGGGGGAAGGCCTACGAGCAGTACTTC. Its protein product is CASSLAPHRGKAYEQYF.

The rearrangement links TRBV28 to TRBJ2-3; 14 bases fit TRBD2. V lost 1 base and J lost 8; bases outside the gene matches: 5. The length of the CDR3 is 16 residues. Germline V lookup: CDR1 MDHEN, CDR2 SYDVKM. CDR3 amino acids: CASSLYRTSGGSTQYF. As DNA, the CDR3 is TGTGCCAGCAGTTTATATCGGACTAGCGGGGGGAGTACGCAGTATTTT.

The rearrangement uses TRBV7-9 and TRBJ2-7; D is perhaps TRBD1 or TRBD2 (6 bases each). CDR3 length: 15 amino acids. Per the germline V gene, CDR1 is SEHNR and CDR2 is FQNEAQ (reference sequence). Trimming pared 1 base from V and 0 bases from J, leaving 10 bases between. The CDR3 sequence: CASSLDGGGSYEQYF. CDR3 bases: TGTGCCAGCAGCTTAGACGGGGGCGGCTCCTACGAGCAGTACTTC.

The rearrangement links TRBV5-4 to TRBJ2-7; 7 bases match TRBD2. CDR1 and CDR2 (germline): SGHNT, YYREEE (reference sequence). The V gene end was trimmed by 2 bases and the J gene end by 4 bases; junction bases not matched to a gene: 9. This CDR3 has 15 residues. Written as DNA, the CDR3 is TGTGCCAGCAGCTTCGATCTAGCGCGGGGGTACGAGCAGTACTTC. Translating gives CASSFDLARGYEQYF. The full variable domain, its missing parts supplied by reference TRBV5-4 and TRBJ2-7, is ETGVTQSPTHLIKTRGQQVTLRCSSQSGHNTVSWYQQALGQGPQFIFQYYREEENGRGNFPPRFSGLQFPNYSSELNVNALELDDSALYLCASSFDLARGYEQYFGPGTRLTVT.

The J gene is TRBJ2-1, the V gene TRBV30; 8 positions match TRBD1. CDR1 GTSNPN and CDR2 SVGIG come from the germline V gene (reference sequence). The CDR3 covers 15 residues. Trimming removed 4 bases from V and 0 bases from J; junction bases left unmatched: 5. CDR3 loop: CAWTGGSGSYNEQFF. The CDR3 bases are TGTGCCTGGACAGGGGGCTCGGGCTCCTACAATGAGCAGTTCTTC.

The V gene is TRBV4-1, the J gene TRBJ2-2; D ambiguous. Germline V gene lookup returns CDR1 MGHRA and CDR2 YSYEKL. CDR3 length: 16 amino acids. Trimming shortened V by 7 bases and J by 5 bases, and 20 bases separated the two germline ends. The CDR3 region is CASTPGRPLETGELFF. In nucleotides, the CDR3 is TGCGCCAGCACTCCGGGTCGCCCCCTAGAAACCGGGGAGCTGTTTTTT.

V is TRBV2 and J is TRBJ2-3, with 8 bases identical to TRBD2. With V trimmed by 5 bases and J by 0 bases, 4 bases remained unmatched. CDR1 is SNHLY, CDR2 FYNNEI, per germline. The CDR3 has 15 residues. The CDR3 region is CASSLRLASTDTQYF. CDR3 DNA: TGTGCCAGCAGTCTCAGACTAGCGAGCACAGATACGCAGTATTTT.

J is TRBJ2-2 and V is TRBV24-1; no clear D. The germline V gene has CDR1 KGHDR and CDR2 SFDVKD. The CDR3 has 15 residues. Deletions cut 3 bases from V and 1 base from J, with 8 bases between. The CDR3 sequence is CATSDPILNTGELFF. The CDR3, as DNA: TGTGCCACCAGTGATCCCATATTGAACACCGGGGAGCTGTTTTTT.

The chain has TRBV6-5 and TRBJ2-7; weak D call: TRBD1 (8 bases). V was trimmed by 6 bases and J by 5 bases, leaving 14 bases between them. CDR1 is MNHEY and CDR2 is SVGAGI in the germline V gene. This CDR3 region has 13 residues. CDR3 in amino acids: CASRWTGRDEQYF. The CDR3 nucleotides are TGTGCCAGCAGGTGGACAGGGAGGGACGAGCAGTACTTC.

The chain couples TRBV4-1 to TRBJ1-4; 8 nucleotides agree with TRBD1. V shed 0 bases, J shed 5 bases, and the junction held 5 bases outside the gene matches. The CDR3 spans 16 residues. Germline loops: CDR1 MGHRA, CDR2 YSYEKL. The CDR3 DNA reads TGCGCCAGCAGCCAAGACGCCGGGACAGGCAATGAAAAACTGTTTTTT. It is translated as CASSQDAGTGNEKLFF.

The CDR3 sequence: CASNGAYEQYF. CDR3 in DNA: TGTGCCAGCAATGGGGCCTACGAGCAGTACTTC. The chain uses TRBV28 and TRBJ2-7; D is uncertain. Trimming pared 7 bases from V and 2 bases from J, leaving 6 bases between. Germline CDR1 is MDHEN and CDR2 is SYDVKM. The CDR3 sequence is 11 residues long.

CDR3 protein: CSVEDLGAGREKLFF. The CDR3 coding sequence is TGCAGCGTTGAAGATCTGGGGGCAGGACGTGAAAAACTGTTTTTT. J is TRBJ1-4 and V is TRBV29-1, with a weak D call TRBD1 (6 bases). Germline CDR1 is SQVTM and CDR2 is ANQGSEA. The germline V and J ends were trimmed by 0 bases and 7 bases, with 15 bases remaining between them. This CDR3 comprises 15 residues.

The V gene is TRBV9, the J gene TRBJ2-3; no clear D. In germline, CDR1 is SGDLS, CDR2 YYNGEE. The V gene lost 0 bases and the J gene lost 5 bases, with 7 bases spanning the gap. This CDR3 has 13 amino acids. The CDR3 bases are TGTGCCAGCAGCGTAGAAGGTAGAGATACGCAGTATTTT. It codes for CASSVEGRDTQYF. Based on the CDR3 plus reference TRBV9 and TRBJ2-3, the full variable domain is DSGVTQTPKHLITATGQRVTLRCSPRSGDLSVYWYQQSLDQGLQFLIQYYNGEERAKGNILERFSAQQFPDLHSELNLSSLELGDSALYFCASSVEGRDTQYFGPGTRLTVL.

The V gene is TRBV6-1, the J gene TRBJ1-5, with TRBD1 identical over 9 bases. V shed 1 base, J shed 5 bases, and the junction held 6 bases outside the gene matches. CDR3 size: 16 residues. Germline lookup yields CDR1 MNHNS and CDR2 SASEGT. CDR3: CASSEGDRVRDQPQHF. CDR3 DNA sequence: TGTGCCAGCAGTGAAGGGGACAGGGTGAGAGATCAGCCCCAGCATTTT.